The rows below give T cell receptor beta chains drawn from one sample of a study of cytomegalovirus exposure and HLA in healthy donors. Data came from immunoSEQ multiplex PCR; TCRdb stores just in-frame clones and leaves some out. Its listing shows tens of thousands of clones. The specimen sequenced was PBMCs. The receptor set was obtained from a female donor in good health and CMV-seropositive. Both conserved end residues are part of each CDR3. Fields, in order: J gene, V gene, CDR3 protein.

j_gene: TRBJ2-3
v_gene: TRBV4-1
CDR3aa: CASSQGAGGPDTQYF

j_gene: TRBJ1-6
v_gene: TRBV6-6
CDR3aa: CASTRGQGDSPLHF

j_gene: TRBJ1-5
v_gene: TRBV6-6
CDR3aa: CASSRDRVDQPQHF

j_gene: TRBJ2-7
v_gene: TRBV18
CDR3aa: CASSSPGQGAYEQYF

j_gene: TRBJ2-7
v_gene: TRBV29-1
CDR3aa: CSVGGRGGARTYEQYF

j_gene: TRBJ2-2
v_gene: TRBV2
CDR3aa: CASRAGAYTGELFF

j_gene: TRBJ2-1
v_gene: TRBV5-1
CDR3aa: CASSLPRGSSYNEQFF

j_gene: TRBJ2-1
v_gene: TRBV19
CDR3aa: CASSMSRGYNEQFF

j_gene: TRBJ1-1
v_gene: TRBV7-8
CDR3aa: CASSPPGRGLWAFF

j_gene: TRBJ2-5
v_gene: TRBV19
CDR3aa: CASSIVWGAQETQYF

j_gene: TRBJ1-6
v_gene: TRBV14
CDR3aa: CASSQDGRTGSPLHF